The next 20 T cell receptor beta chains were all read from a single sample in a study of T cell changes during pregnancy in multiple sclerosis. Sequenced by immunoSEQ multiplex PCR; TCRdb stores in-frame clones only, minus some. The table lists about 92,000 clones, approximately 92% of them singletons, with about 3% in the top ten. The source material was peripheral blood, sampled in the first trimester of pregnancy. The source of these receptors is a female donor with multiple sclerosis, enrolled in a pregnancy study.

The chain's CDR3 is CASSIRSNLAGVGNEQFF. For the CDR3, the DNA is TGTGCCAGCAGTATCCGCTCCAATTTAGCGGGAGTGGGAAATGAGCAGTTCTTC. The chain combines TRBV27 with TRBJ2-1, with 9 bases aligning to TRBD2. The length of the CDR3 is 18 residues. Germline trimming cut 5 bases from V and 7 bases from J; bases unmatched to any gene: 18. The V gene's germline CDR1 is MNHEY and CDR2 SMNVEV (reference sequence).

The chain is built from TRBV27 and TRBJ2-7; 7 positions agree with TRBD1. The CDR3 has 13 residues. CDR1 and CDR2 (germline): MNHEY, SMNVEV (reference sequence). V shed 5 bases and J 3 bases; nucleotides not matched to a gene: 4. The CDR3 reads CASSVGTDYEQYF. The CDR3 DNA sequence: TGTGCCAGCAGTGTAGGGACAGACTACGAGCAGTACTTC.

The gene calls are TRBV28 and TRBJ1-5, with TRBD1 matching 7 bases. Germline V CDR1 and CDR2: MDHEN, SYDVKM. The V gene end was trimmed by 4 bases and the J gene end by 2 bases; junction bases not matched to a gene: 8. The CDR3 has 16 residues. The CDR3 DNA is TGTGCCAGCAGTTCCCCGCAGGGGGTGGGCAATCAGCCCCAGCATTTT. It translates to CASSSPQGVGNQPQHF.

This chain links TRBV18 with TRBJ2-1; tentatively, D is TRBD2 (6 bases). There are 12 residues in the CDR3. Germline V lookup: CDR1 KGHSH, CDR2 LQKENI. Trimming pared 2 bases from V and 8 bases from J, leaving 7 bases between. CDR3 sequence: CASSPGGDEQFF. The CDR3 nucleotides read TGTGCCAGCTCACCAGGAGGGGATGAGCAGTTCTTC.

This chain connects TRBV4-2 to TRBJ2-7; 9 bases map to TRBD2. V lost 2 bases to trimming and J lost 4 bases; unmatched junction nucleotides: 6. From germline, CDR1 is LGHNA and CDR2 YNFKEQ. The CDR3 sequence is 15 residues long. CDR3 residues: CASSQKGLAEYEQYF. DNA of the CDR3: TGTGCCAGCAGCCAAAAGGGACTAGCAGAGTACGAGCAGTACTTC.

This clone occurred once. The gene calls are TRBV6-1 and TRBJ2-7, with D possibly matching TRBD2 (6 bases). Germline CDR1 and CDR2: MNHNS and SASEGT. The CDR3 consists of 15 residues. Trimming pared 2 bases from V and 3 bases from J, leaving 14 bases between. CDR3 nucleotide sequence: TGTGCCAGCAGTGAATCACGGGAGCCACACTACGAGCAGTACTTC. Its translation is CASSESREPHYEQYF.

The chain links TRBV18 to TRBJ2-2; D is ambiguous. CDR1 is KGHSH and CDR2 is LQKENI in the germline V gene. The CDR3 totals 14 residues. Trimming removed 5 bases at V and 1 base at J, with 8 bases between. CDR3 nucleotide sequence: TGTGCCAGCTCATCCTCAGAGAACACCGGGGAGCTGTTTTTT. This codes for CASSSSENTGELFF.

This chain joins TRBV19 and TRBJ1-5; 8 bases agree with TRBD1. Germline values: CDR1 LNHDA, CDR2 SQIVND (reference sequence). V lost 3 bases, J lost 7 bases, and 8 bases stayed unmatched. This CDR3 spans 15 amino acids. DNA for the CDR3: TGTGCCAGTAGTATGGGCAGGGGGCTGAGACAGCCCCAGCATTTT. Residues: CASSMGRGLRQPQHF.

The rearrangement joins TRBV4-2 to TRBJ1-4; D not resolved. V was clipped by 0 bases and J by 7 bases, with 12 bases between them. The CDR3 is 15 amino acids. The V gene's germline CDR1 is LGHNA and CDR2 YNFKEQ. CDR3 nucleotide sequence: TGTGCCAGCAGCCAAGACCCAGGCCTGTCTGAAAAACTGTTTTTT. Residues: CASSQDPGLSEKLFF.

This clone was counted a single time. This chain uses TRBV19 with TRBJ2-1; tentatively, D is TRBD1 (6 bases). The germline CDR1 and CDR2 sequences are LNHDA and SQIVND (reference sequence). Between the trimmed V and J ends, which lost 7 bases and 0 bases, there was a span of 10 bases. This CDR3 contains 14 residues. CDR3 sequence reads: CASMQGSSYNEQFF. The CDR3 DNA is TGTGCCAGTATGCAGGGGAGCTCCTACAATGAGCAGTTCTTC. The full variable domain, completed using reference TRBV19 and TRBJ2-1, is DGGITQSPKYLFRKEGQNVTLSCEQNLNHDAMYWYRQDPGQGLRLIYYSQIVNDFQKGDIAEGYSVSREKKESFPLTVTSAQKNPTAFYLCASMQGSSYNEQFFGPGTRLTVL.

This chain joins TRBV27 and TRBJ2-7; D is perhaps TRBD1 (5 bases). Germline CDR1 reads MNHEY; CDR2 reads SMNVEV (reference sequence). The CDR3 has 14 residues. Trimming took 6 bases from V and 1 from J, leaving 13 bases between them. The CDR3 DNA follows: TGTGCCAGCAGGCTGCAGGACACATCCTACGAGCAGTACTTC. Its protein is CASRLQDTSYEQYF.

The rearrangement joins TRBV7-9 to TRBJ2-3; TRBD2 matches at 8 bases. This CDR3 is built from 15 residues. Per germline, CDR1 SEHNR and CDR2 FQNEAQ (reference sequence). With V trimmed by 5 bases and J by 1 base, 5 bases remained unmatched. CDR3 nucleotides: TGTGCCAGCAGCCCGGCGGGGGGCCGCACAGATACGCAGTATTTT. This encodes CASSPAGGRTDTQYF. Based on the CDR3 plus reference TRBV7-9 and TRBJ2-3, the full variable domain is DTGVSQNPRHKITKRGQNVTFRCDPISEHNRLYWYRQTLGQGPEFLTYFQNEAQLEKSRLLSDRFSAERPKGSFSTLEIQRTEQGDSAMYLCASSPAGGRTDTQYFGPGTRLTVL.

The chain uses TRBV19 and TRBJ2-3, with 7 bases identical to TRBD1. The CDR3 contains 13 residues. V gave up 0 bases and J gave up 6 bases; unmatched junction bases: 0. CDR1 and CDR2 (germline): LNHDA, SQIVND (reference sequence). The CDR3 coding sequence is TGTGCCAGTAGTATAGACAGGGGGGATACGCAGTATTTT. It is translated as CASSIDRGDTQYF.

This sequence joins TRBV10-3 and TRBJ1-5, with D uncertain. The V and J ends lost 7 bases and 3 bases respectively, with 10 bases between them. This CDR3 is built from 13 residues. Germline CDR1 ENHRY, CDR2 SYGVKD. The CDR3 DNA reads as TGTGCCATCAACAGTGGCCCCAATCAGCCCCAGCATTTT. This gives the protein CAINSGPNQPQHF.

The chain couples TRBV13 to TRBJ2-5, with a tentative D call TRBD2 (6 bases). Deletions cut 0 bases from V and 4 bases from J, with 9 bases between. CDR3 length equals 14 residues. Looked up from germline, CDR1 is PRHDT and CDR2 is FYEKMQ (reference sequence). CDR3 coding DNA: TGTGCCAGCAGCTTAGGCCTGGGGGGAGAGACCCAGTACTTC. The encoded protein is CASSLGLGGETQYF.

The rearrangement links TRBV13 to TRBJ2-5; tentative D call: TRBD1 (6 bases). The ends were cut back, 5 bases at V and 2 bases at J, with 12 bases in the middle. This CDR3 region has 14 residues. Germline CDR1 PRHDT, CDR2 FYEKMQ (reference sequence). CDR3 sequence reads: CASSDPDRQETQYF. For the CDR3, the DNA is TGTGCCAGCAGCGACCCGGACAGACAAGAGACCCAGTACTTC.

J is TRBJ1-1 and V is TRBV28, with D perhaps TRBD1 (5 bases). CDR3 size: 15 residues. Germline-derived CDR1 and CDR2 are MDHEN and SYDVKM. V shed 4 bases and J shed 2 bases, with 14 bases lying between them. CDR3 protein: CASSWGGEPNTEAFF. As DNA, the CDR3 is TGTGCCAGCAGTTGGGGCGGGGAGCCTAACACTGAAGCTTTCTTT.

This clone showed up just once. The chain uses TRBV18 and TRBJ1-5, with D possibly being TRBD1 (6 bases). V lost 8 bases, J lost 5 bases, and 13 bases lay in between. The CDR3 runs 13 residues. From germline, CDR1 is KGHSH and CDR2 LQKENI. CDR3 nucleotide sequence: TGTGCCAGCGCCACAGGGCGAGATCAGCCCCAGCATTTT. It encodes CASATGRDQPQHF.

The CDR3 DNA is TGTGCCAGCAGTTATACAGGGGCCCTATACGAGCAGTACTTC. Translated, it gives CASSYTGALYEQYF. The chain carries TRBV28 and TRBJ2-7; TRBD1 agrees at 7 bases. CDR1 and CDR2 from the germline V gene are MDHEN and SYDVKM. The CDR3 extends over 14 amino acids. The trim removed 4 bases at V and 4 bases at J, leaving 7 bases unmatched.

This clone showed up just a few times. The chain is built from TRBV6-5 and TRBJ1-1, with D perhaps TRBD1 (5 bases). Germline V gene data show CDR1 as MNHEY and CDR2 as SVGAGI. This CDR3 is 14 amino acids long. Trimming pared 4 bases from V and 4 bases from J, leaving 13 bases between. The CDR3 DNA is TGTGCCAGCAGTTCTTGGGAGGGGCGCACTGAAGCTTTCTTT. Its protein is CASSSWEGRTEAFF.